The clone carrying this T cell receptor beta chain appeared once. This sample stems from a study of T cell changes during pregnancy in multiple sclerosis. From germline, CDR1 is SGHRS and CDR2 YFSETQ. V lost 3 bases to trimming and J lost 3 bases; unmatched junction nucleotides: 11. The CDR3 consists of 18 residues. Profiled with immunoSEQ multiplex PCR; TCRdb holds only in-frame clones, not every one. Counted here are 40,000 to 60,000 clones, about nine tenths occurring once; the ten biggest clones make up approximately 1.5%. The sequencing here drew on peripheral blood, taken in the first trimester of pregnancy. This clonotype was obtained from a female donor in good health, enrolled as a control in a pregnancy study. V and J are TRBV5-1 and TRBJ2-3; 12 bases map to TRBD2. Here the CDR3 DNA reads TGCGCCAGCAGCTCCACACTAGCGGGGGGCCTAAGTACAGATACGCAGTATTTT. This gives the protein CASSSTLAGGLSTDTQYF.